This T cell receptor (beta chain) stems from a study of blood T cell repertoires in COVID-19. Germline lookup yields CDR1 SNHLY and CDR2 FYNNEI. The junction had 9 bases not matched to a gene; V was cut back by 5 bases and J by 1 base. The length of the CDR3 is 16 residues. Clones were read by immunoSEQ multiplex PCR, and TCRdb kept only the in-frame ones, dropping some. The sample has 200,000 to 300,000 clones; 85% are singletons. The V call is TRBV2, the J call TRBJ2-5, with 8 bases matching TRBD2. The sequencing input was peripheral blood. The sequence was obtained from an older woman with active or convalescent COVID-19. CDR3 in amino acids: CASSPPNREGQETQYF. Written as DNA, the CDR3 is TGTGCCAGCAGTCCTCCTAACCGGGAGGGCCAAGAGACCCAGTACTTC.